Below, 8 T cell receptor beta chains from the same sample are listed, as sequenced in a study of CD8 T cells in Susac syndrome. Reverse transcription of roughly 0.45 to 1 ug RNA was performed with random hexamers. One entry per CDR3 protein results from TCRdb running MiXCR on the immunoSEQ multiplex PCR reads. Of approximately 120,000 distinct CDR3 sequences in the sample, 85% to 95% were seen once. Input material: CD8+ T cells from PBMCs. The receptors shown here come from a human donor with multiple sclerosis.

The chain uses TRBV24-1 and TRBJ2-1; a weak D match, TRBD1 (6 bases). Germline V gene data show CDR1 as KGHDR and CDR2 as SFDVKD. V lost 0 bases and J 1 base, leaving 6 bases between the germline ends. This CDR3 contains 15 residues. In DNA form, the CDR3 reads TGTGCCACCAGTGATTTGAGGGGGTCCTACAATGAGCAGTTCTTC. Protein product: CATSDLRGSYNEQFF.

V is TRBV2 and J is TRBJ2-1; 8 bases line up with TRBD2. The CDR3 consists of 15 residues. V lost 4 bases to trimming and J lost 2 bases; unmatched junction nucleotides: 4. Germline V gives CDR1 SNHLY, CDR2 FYNNEI. The CDR3 loop reads CASSASGGTYNEQFF. The DNA of the CDR3 is TGTGCCAGCAGTGCAAGCGGGGGTACCTACAATGAGCAGTTCTTC. The complete variable domain, with remaining parts taken from reference TRBV2 and TRBJ2-1, reads EPEVTQTPSHQVTQMGQEVILRCVPISNHLYFYWYRQILGQKVEFLVSFYNNEISEKSEIFDDQFSVERPDGSNFTLKIRSTKLEDSAMYFCASSASGGTYNEQFFGPGTRLTVL.

V is TRBV11-2 and J is TRBJ1-2; D gene unclear. V lost 9 bases and J lost 4, with 9 bases in between. CDR3 length: 11 residues. The V gene's germline CDR1 is SGHAT and CDR2 FQNNGV. CDR3 protein: CASVGFYGYTF. CDR3 coding DNA: TGTGCCAGTGTTGGTTTCTATGGCTACACCTTC.

This CDR3 is CSVEDAGAPSYEQYF. DNA of the CDR3: TGCAGCGTTGAAGATGCGGGGGCCCCCTCCTACGAGCAGTACTTC. The rearrangement joins TRBV29-1 to TRBJ2-7; a possible D gene is TRBD2 (7 bases). Deletions cut 0 bases from V and 0 bases from J, with 12 bases between. From germline, CDR1 is SQVTM and CDR2 ANQGSEA. The CDR3 length is 15 residues.

The rearrangement links TRBV9 to TRBJ2-7, with TRBD1 matching 12 bases. V gave up 3 bases and J gave up 6 bases; unmatched junction bases: 7. This CDR3 is built from 15 residues. Germline assignment: CDR1 SGDLS and CDR2 YYNGEE. The CDR3 spells CASSETGTGGGEQYF. CDR3 nucleotide sequence: TGTGCCAGCAGCGAGACCGGGACAGGGGGCGGCGAGCAGTACTTC.

This clonotype was found once. This chain uses TRBV20-1 with TRBJ2-7; TRBD2 matches at 10 bases. The CDR3 totals 11 residues. The trim removed 6 bases at V and 7 bases at J, leaving 3 bases unmatched. Germline assignment: CDR1 DFQATT and CDR2 SNEGSKA (reference sequence). The CDR3 DNA sequence: TGCAGTGCCAAACTAGCGGGGGAGCAGTACTTC. As protein: CSAKLAGEQYF.

This CDR3 is CASSQESLSGSNEQFF. The CDR3 DNA is TGTGCCAGCAGCCAAGAGAGCCTATCTGGCTCCAATGAGCAGTTCTTC. This chain uses TRBV3-1 with TRBJ2-1; D unresolved. The V and J ends lost 0 bases and 6 bases respectively, with 15 bases between them. Looked up from germline, CDR1 is LGHDT and CDR2 is YNNKEL (reference sequence). This CDR3 has 16 amino acids.

This clonotype was found once. The V gene is TRBV4-1, the J gene TRBJ1-2; D call uncertain. The CDR3 is 17 residues long. CDR1 is MGHRA, CDR2 YSYEKL, per germline. The V gene lost 1 base and the J gene lost 0 bases, with 15 bases spanning the gap. In nucleotides, the CDR3 is TGCGCCAGCAGCCAAGTTCGCCAGAGATTTTCTAACTATGGCTACACCTTC. Translated: CASSQVRQRFSNYGYTF.